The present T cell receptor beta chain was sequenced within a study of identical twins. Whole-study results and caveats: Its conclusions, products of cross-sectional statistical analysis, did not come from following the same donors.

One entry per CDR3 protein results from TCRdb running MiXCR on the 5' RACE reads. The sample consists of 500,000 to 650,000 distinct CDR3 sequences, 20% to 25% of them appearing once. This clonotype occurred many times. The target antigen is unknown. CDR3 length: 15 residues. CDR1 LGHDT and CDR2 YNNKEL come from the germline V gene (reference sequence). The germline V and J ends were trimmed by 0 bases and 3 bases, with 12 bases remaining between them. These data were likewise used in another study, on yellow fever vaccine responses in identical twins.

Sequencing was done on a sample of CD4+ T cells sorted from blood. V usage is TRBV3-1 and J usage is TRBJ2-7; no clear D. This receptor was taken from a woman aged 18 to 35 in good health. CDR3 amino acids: CASSQDRERLYEQYF. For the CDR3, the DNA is TGTGCCAGCAGCCAAGATCGTGAGAGACTCTACGAGCAGTACTTC.